This TCR beta chain appears in the sequencing data of a study of cytomegalovirus exposure and HLA in healthy donors. Looking at the study overall: T cells numbering around 170 million yielded some 110 million unique TCR beta sequences in an earlier analysis.

Researchers ran the PCR with 60 Vbeta and 13 Jbeta primers. This table comes from immunoSEQ multiplex PCR, and its TCRdb copy is limited to in-frame clones, with some not included. The sample shows roughly 180,000 clones, 85% of them seen only once. Trimming pared 5 bases from V and 4 bases from J, leaving 9 bases between. Germline V lookup: CDR1 SEHNR, CDR2 FQNEAQ (reference sequence). This CDR3 is 13 amino acids long. The genes are TRBV7-9 and TRBJ2-1; possibly TRBD2 for D (5 bases). Sequencing was done on a sample of PBMCs. This clonotype originated in a boy under 10 years old in good health and CMV-seronegative. In nucleotides, the CDR3 is TGTGCCAGCAGCCCTCCGGGATACAATGAGCAGTTCTTC. As protein: CASSPPGYNEQFF.